A selection of T cell receptor beta chains follows, all from one sample in a study of early T cells in non-severe SARS-CoV-2 infection. TCRdb reprocessed the 5' RACE reads via MiXCR and lists one record per CDR3 protein. Here the sample spans roughly 75,000 distinct CDR3 sequences, around 16% being singletons. Sequences were obtained from whole blood. These receptors were taken from an adult who was a healthcare worker with PCR-confirmed SARS-CoV-2 infection or an uninfected control (not recorded which). The CDR3 runs from the conserved cysteine through the conserved F or W. A D gene is named only where the DNA matches it firmly. Size values are once, few and many counts, or a class for expanded clones, and some rows have none.

V gene	clone size	J gene	D gene	CDR3 DNA	CDR3 protein
TRBV9	-	TRBJ2-1	TRBD2	TGTGCCAGCAGCGTAGTGCCCTATAGCGGGAGGAACAATGAGCAGTTCTTC	CASSVVPYSGRNNEQFF
TRBV5-1	-	TRBJ2-1	TRBD1	TGCGCCAGCAGCTCTCCGGGACAGCAGCAGTTCTTC	CASSSPGQQQFF
TRBV19	-	TRBJ2-7	TRBD2	TGTGCCACAGCCGGGACTAGCGGGAGGGCCACGGGCGAGCAGTACTTC	CATAGTSGRATGEQYF
TRBV2	-	TRBJ2-3	-	TGTGCCAGCAGTGACCGTTCAGTCGGATCAGATACGCAGTATTTT	CASSDRSVGSDTQYF
TRBV9	-	TRBJ1-5	TRBD1	TGTGCCAGCAGCGTAGACGACAGGGAAAATCAGCCCCAGCATTTT	CASSVDDRENQPQHF
TRBV7-8	few	TRBJ2-7	TRBD2	TGTGCCAGCAGTTGGCGGGGGACCTCCTACGAGCAGTACTTC	CASSWRGTSYEQYF
TRBV7-9	many	TRBJ2-5	-	TGTGCCAGCAGCCCCCGCGGGCCGGAGACCCAGTACTTC	CASSPRGPETQYF
TRBV27	many	TRBJ2-1	-	TGTGCCAGCAGTTCGGGGAATGAGCAGTTCTTC	CASSSGNEQFF
TRBV11-2	-	TRBJ2-7	-	TGTGCCAGCAGCTTAGATCCCCCCGGGGGCGTTAACTACGAGCAGTACTTC	CASSLDPPGGVNYEQYF
TRBV4-1	-	TRBJ1-6	-	TGCGCCAGCAGCCCTACAGGGCTAAGTTCACCCCTCCACTTT	CASSPTGLSSPLHF
TRBV19	many	TRBJ2-7	-	TGTGCCACCTCGGCGGGGCCGTCGGGCTACGAGCAGTACTTC	CATSAGPSGYEQYF
TRBV12-3/TRBV12-4	few	TRBJ1-5	-	TGTGCCAGCAGTCCCCCTTTGGGGGGGAACTATCAGCCCCAGCATTTT	CASSPPLGGNYQPQHF
TRBV25-1	few	TRBJ2-5	-	TGTGCCAGCAGTGAAGGGATGTGGTCGGAGACCCAGTACTTC	CASSEGMWSETQYF
TRBV11-3	-	TRBJ2-5	TRBD1	TGTGCCAGCAGCTTCGGGACAGGGCCGCAGACCCAGTACTTC	CASSFGTGPQTQYF
TRBV3-1	few	TRBJ2-3	-	TGTGCCAGCAGCCAAGATGGAGCCAGCACAGATACGCAGTATTTT	CASSQDGASTDTQYF
TRBV7-8	-	TRBJ2-7	TRBD1	TGTGCCAGCAGCTTATACGGGGGACAGGGGCCCTACGAGCAGTACTTC	CASSLYGGQGPYEQYF
TRBV7-2	few	TRBJ1-2	-	TGTGCCAGCAGCCAGAGGAAGGGCACAACTGGCTACACCTTC	CASSQRKGTTGYTF
TRBV5-1	-	TRBJ2-5	TRBD2	TGTGCCAGCAGCTTTAGCCTGGGACTAGCAGAAGAGACCCAGTACTTC	CASSFSLGLAEETQYF
TRBV20-1	-	TRBJ2-7	TRBD2	TGCAGTGCTAGAGATGGGACGACTAGCGGAACCTACGAGCAGTACTTC	CSARDGTTSGTYEQYF
TRBV9	-	TRBJ2-7	-	TGTGCCAGCAGCGTAGAACAGGGACCCGGAGGCGAGCAGTACTTC	CASSVEQGPGGEQYF